The entry below gives a single T cell receptor beta chain sequence along with its context. The source of the sample is a study of blood T cell repertoires in COVID-19. Overall study context: Donors in the United States, Italy and Spain gave samples during acute or convalescent COVID-19.

Trimming took off 1 base at V and 4 bases at J, with 8 bases between the two ends. In germline, CDR1 is SGHTA, CDR2 FQGNSA. CDR3 length equals 14 residues. Assay used: immunoSEQ multiplex PCR; TCRdb lists only in-frame clones, some missing. The sample holds 450,000 or so clones, around 90% seen once. The sequenced material came from PBMCs or T cells enriched from blood (not recorded which). The sequence was collected from a man aged 18 to 29 who had recovered from COVID-19. J is TRBJ1-3 and V is TRBV7-2; D uncertain. The CDR3 reads CASSLGGNGNTIYF. In nucleotides, the CDR3 is TGTGCCAGCAGCTTAGGAGGGAACGGAAACACCATATATTTT.